This entry features one T cell receptor beta chain sequence. V lost 1 base and J 2 bases, leaving 13 bases between the germline ends. In germline, CDR1 is SGHTA, CDR2 FQGNSA. This CDR3 region has 16 residues. In the original analysis: Estimates of nucleated cell counts were drawn from the amplification of reference gene primers. The method was immunoSEQ multiplex PCR; TCRdb's version includes in-frame clones alone and lacks a portion of them. The V and J calls and clone size were taken over from that table, and D and trimming were inferred from the DNA. The sample lists about 480,000 clones, 75% to 90% occurring once. This record comes from a study of blood T cell repertoires in COVID-19. About the study: Collection of acute and convalescent COVID-19 samples took place in the United States, Italy and Spain. Sample material is recorded as cDNA or gDNA derived from T cells, B-cell-depleted T cells, or PBMCs.

This receptor was obtained from a woman in her thirties with acute or convalescent COVID-19. The source material was peripheral blood. The rearrangement uses TRBV7-2 and TRBJ2-3; D not resolved. CDR3 region: CASSLGQPRNTDTQYF. The CDR3 bases are TGTGCCAGCAGCTTAGGACAACCACGAAACACAGATACGCAGTATTTT.